These T cell receptor beta chains were read from a single sample in a study of shared clonotypes between healthy human individuals. Profiling relied on immunoSEQ multiplex PCR, and the TCRdb table lists in-frame clones only, not all of them. Here the sample spans some 2,000,000 clones, approximately 94% being singletons. The sample consisted of naive CD4+ T cells sorted from blood. The receptors were sampled from a man aged 18-30 years in good health. Both conserved end residues are part of each CDR3. Some rows mark clone size as missing; the rest say once, few, many or name a class of expanded clone.

clone_size: NA; cdr3_length: 15; v_call: TRBV13; j_call: TRBJ2-3; cdr3_aa: CASSLGGRAADTQYF
clone_size: NA; cdr3_length: 13; v_call: TRBV30; j_call: TRBJ2-5; cdr3_aa: CAWRGGAGETQYF
clone_size: NA; cdr3_length: 12; v_call: TRBV7-2; j_call: TRBJ2-7; cdr3_aa: CASSLMLDEQYF
clone_size: NA; cdr3_length: 13; v_call: TRBV6-5; j_call: TRBJ1-1; cdr3_aa: CTSSYGQNTEAFF
clone_size: NA; cdr3_length: 15; v_call: TRBV5-1; j_call: TRBJ1-6; cdr3_aa: CASSLIARTDETLHF
clone_size: NA; cdr3_length: 14; v_call: TRBV4-1; j_call: TRBJ1-3; cdr3_aa: CASSREGIGNTIYF
clone_size: NA; cdr3_length: 13; v_call: TRBV6-5; j_call: TRBJ1-1; cdr3_aa: CASKAGWRTEAFF
clone_size: NA; cdr3_length: 14; v_call: TRBV18; j_call: TRBJ2-7; cdr3_aa: CASSPGREVGEQYF
clone_size: NA; cdr3_length: 15; v_call: TRBV9; j_call: TRBJ2-5; cdr3_aa: CASSVSGWDPGAQYF
clone_size: NA; cdr3_length: 17; v_call: TRBV7-2; j_call: TRBJ2-2; cdr3_aa: CASSLRGAGLGTGELFF
clone_size: once; cdr3_length: 14; v_call: TRBV5-4; j_call: TRBJ2-5; cdr3_aa: CASSPPGLAVPQYF
clone_size: few; cdr3_length: 13; v_call: TRBV30; j_call: TRBJ1-1; cdr3_aa: CAWSSYRGTEAFF
clone_size: NA; cdr3_length: 16; v_call: TRBV18; j_call: TRBJ2-3; cdr3_aa: CASSPQASGGTDTQYF
clone_size: NA; cdr3_length: 14; v_call: TRBV2; j_call: TRBJ1-5; cdr3_aa: CASSERQARQPQHF
clone_size: NA; cdr3_length: 15; v_call: TRBV13; j_call: TRBJ2-7; cdr3_aa: CASSLRDREPYEQYF
clone_size: once; cdr3_length: 15; v_call: TRBV4-1; j_call: TRBJ2-2; cdr3_aa: CASRGRDANTGELFF
clone_size: NA; cdr3_length: 14; v_call: TRBV5-1; j_call: TRBJ2-3; cdr3_aa: CASSLGPTADTQYF
clone_size: NA; cdr3_length: 14; v_call: TRBV5-1; j_call: TRBJ2-3; cdr3_aa: CASSHSMVTDTQYF
clone_size: NA; cdr3_length: 16; v_call: TRBV27; j_call: TRBJ2-1; cdr3_aa: CASRHIDRSSYNEQFF
clone_size: NA; cdr3_length: 15; v_call: TRBV15; j_call: TRBJ2-7; cdr3_aa: CATSKRTRGGNEQYF
clone_size: NA; cdr3_length: 13; v_call: TRBV5-5; j_call: TRBJ1-2; cdr3_aa: CASSSGPNYGYTF
clone_size: NA; cdr3_length: 13; v_call: TRBV30; j_call: TRBJ2-2; cdr3_aa: CAWTGRSTGELFF
clone_size: NA; cdr3_length: 14; v_call: TRBV29-1; j_call: TRBJ1-1; cdr3_aa: CSVDNRVSHTEAFF
clone_size: NA; cdr3_length: 14; v_call: TRBV28; j_call: TRBJ2-4; cdr3_aa: CASLSPIAKNIQYF
clone_size: NA; cdr3_length: 17; v_call: TRBV18; j_call: TRBJ2-1; cdr3_aa: CASSPPLGQGRWNEQFF
clone_size: NA; cdr3_length: 14; v_call: TRBV5-1; j_call: TRBJ1-1; cdr3_aa: CASSNSTGATEAFF
clone_size: NA; cdr3_length: 19; v_call: TRBV18; j_call: TRBJ2-2; cdr3_aa: CASSPRIPTSGSNTGELFF
clone_size: NA; cdr3_length: 15; v_call: TRBV11-2; j_call: TRBJ2-1; cdr3_aa: CASSLSGGAFNEQFF
clone_size: NA; cdr3_length: 16; v_call: TRBV7-2; j_call: TRBJ2-5; cdr3_aa: CASSPGRYAPQETQYF
clone_size: NA; cdr3_length: 15; v_call: TRBV5-5; j_call: TRBJ1-2; cdr3_aa: CASSLTNHDGYGYTF
clone_size: NA; cdr3_length: 16; v_call: TRBV7-8; j_call: TRBJ2-1; cdr3_aa: CASSRLGTSGNNEQFF
clone_size: NA; cdr3_length: 14; v_call: TRBV5-1; j_call: TRBJ2-3; cdr3_aa: CASSLGGSTDTQYF
clone_size: NA; cdr3_length: 14; v_call: TRBV27; j_call: TRBJ2-7; cdr3_aa: CASSRQGTSYEQYF
clone_size: NA; cdr3_length: 14; v_call: TRBV10-3; j_call: TRBJ2-2; cdr3_aa: CAIRASENTGELFF
clone_size: NA; cdr3_length: 14; v_call: TRBV28; j_call: TRBJ2-5; cdr3_aa: CASTKGGGQETQYF
clone_size: NA; cdr3_length: 13; v_call: TRBV5-1; j_call: TRBJ1-2; cdr3_aa: CASSLLRRDGYTF
clone_size: NA; cdr3_length: 15; v_call: TRBV19; j_call: TRBJ1-6; cdr3_aa: CASSIWGTLNSPLHF
clone_size: few; cdr3_length: 13; v_call: TRBV18; j_call: TRBJ1-1; cdr3_aa: CASSPRENTEAFF
clone_size: NA; cdr3_length: 15; v_call: TRBV5-1; j_call: TRBJ1-1; cdr3_aa: CASSSDRGLGTEAFF
clone_size: NA; cdr3_length: 12; v_call: TRBV19; j_call: TRBJ1-2; cdr3_aa: CATDPGDYGYTF
clone_size: NA; cdr3_length: 15; v_call: TRBV9; j_call: TRBJ1-2; cdr3_aa: CASSPGGQANYGYTF
clone_size: NA; cdr3_length: 13; v_call: TRBV28; j_call: TRBJ1-2; cdr3_aa: CASSFRSVRGYTF
clone_size: NA; cdr3_length: 16; v_call: TRBV5-1; j_call: TRBJ2-5; cdr3_aa: CASSLGGQGRQETQYF
clone_size: NA; cdr3_length: 15; v_call: TRBV11-3; j_call: TRBJ2-4; cdr3_aa: CASSLDRGAKNIQYF
clone_size: once; cdr3_length: 13; v_call: TRBV6-1; j_call: TRBJ1-5; cdr3_aa: CASSANSNQPQHF
clone_size: NA; cdr3_length: 16; v_call: TRBV7-2; j_call: TRBJ1-6; cdr3_aa: CASSIQGQGPRSPLHF
clone_size: NA; cdr3_length: 12; v_call: TRBV5-4; j_call: TRBJ2-2; cdr3_aa: CASSFFPGELFF
clone_size: once; cdr3_length: 14; v_call: TRBV5-5; j_call: TRBJ1-1; cdr3_aa: CASSLTHRTTEAFF
clone_size: once; cdr3_length: 15; v_call: TRBV5-4; j_call: TRBJ1-2; cdr3_aa: CASSLVSAGLWGYTF
clone_size: NA; cdr3_length: 14; v_call: TRBV10-3; j_call: TRBJ2-7; cdr3_aa: CAISESGLAGEQYF
clone_size: NA; cdr3_length: 14; v_call: TRBV4-1; j_call: TRBJ2-5; cdr3_aa: CASSQVWGKETQYF
clone_size: NA; cdr3_length: 15; v_call: TRBV7-2; j_call: TRBJ2-3; cdr3_aa: CASSSQQGRPDTQYF
clone_size: NA; cdr3_length: 14; v_call: TRBV18; j_call: TRBJ2-7; cdr3_aa: CASSPREGIYEQYF
clone_size: NA; cdr3_length: 15; v_call: TRBV7-9; j_call: TRBJ2-3; cdr3_aa: CASSLSRVSTDTQYF
clone_size: NA; cdr3_length: 16; v_call: TRBV18; j_call: TRBJ2-7; cdr3_aa: CASSPNPGPPTDEQYF